Presented here are 10 T cell receptor beta chains from one specimen sequenced in a study of blood T cell repertoires in COVID-19. Clones were sequenced by immunoSEQ multiplex PCR, and TCRdb holds only the in-frame ones, with some missing. The table has hundreds of thousands of clones, 75% to 90% seen once; the top ten hold roughly 1.4%. Sequencing was done on a sample of peripheral blood. These receptors came from a woman aged 30 to 39 with active or convalescent COVID-19.

The J gene is TRBJ1-4, the V gene TRBV3-1 (or the pseudogene TRBV3-2); perhaps TRBD1 as D (6 bases). This CDR3 contains 15 residues. V lost 0 bases and J lost 10, with 15 bases in between. In germline, CDR1 is LGHDT, CDR2 YNNKEL (reference sequence). The CDR3: CASSQDVRGKGKLFF. In nucleotides, the CDR3 is TGTGCCAGCAGCCAAGACGTCAGGGGTAAGGGAAAACTGTTTTTT.

The V gene is TRBV2, the J gene TRBJ1-2; D call uncertain. CDR1 is SNHLY, CDR2 FYNNEI, per germline. The CDR3 has 14 residues. V was pared by 8 bases and J by 8 bases, with 21 bases between. This CDR3 reads CASRIQSPHDGYTF. The CDR3 nucleotides read TGTGCCAGCCGTATACAGAGTCCCCATGACGGCTACACCTTC.

The rearrangement links TRBV5-4 to TRBJ1-2; D gene uncertain. The CDR3 totals 12 residues. CDR1 and CDR2 from the germline V gene are SGHNT and YYREEE (reference sequence). Between the trimmed V and J ends, which lost 0 bases and 6 bases, there was a span of 6 bases. This CDR3 reads CASSLGQNGYTF. The CDR3 DNA sequence: TGTGCCAGCAGCTTGGGACAAAATGGCTACACCTTC.

The chain recombines TRBV3-1 (or the pseudogene TRBV3-2) with TRBJ2-7; D remains unclear. There are 14 residues in the CDR3. CDR1 LGHDT and CDR2 YNNKEL come from the germline V gene (reference sequence). V lost 0 bases and J lost 6, with 12 bases in between. The CDR3 is CASSQDFVTAEQYF. CDR3 nucleotides: TGTGCCAGCAGCCAAGATTTTGTCACAGCCGAGCAGTACTTC.

V gene TRBV6-2 or TRBV6-3 combines with J gene TRBJ1-5, with 7 bases that match TRBD1. V was clipped by 5 bases and J by 6 bases; unmatched bases: 10. From germline, CDR1 is MNHEY and CDR2 SVGEGT. The CDR3 runs 15 residues. This CDR3 reads CASSNHTGVAQPQHF. The CDR3 nucleotides are TGTGCCAGCAGTAACCATACAGGGGTCGCTCAGCCCCAGCATTTT.

This rearrangement joins TRBV4-2 to TRBJ2-3, with TRBD2 matching over 12 bases. CDR1 is LGHNA and CDR2 is YNFKEQ in the germline V gene. V shed 0 bases, J shed 4 bases, and the junction held 2 bases outside the gene matches. CDR3 length equals 16 residues. CDR3 amino acids: CASSQELAGGADTQYF. The CDR3, as DNA: TGTGCCAGCAGCCAAGAGCTAGCGGGAGGGGCAGATACGCAGTATTTT.

The chain combines TRBV18 with TRBJ1-1; D gene uncertain. This CDR3 is 14 amino acids long. Trimming took 3 bases from V and 0 from J, leaving 8 bases between them. The germline V gene encodes CDR1 KGHSH and CDR2 LQKENI. The CDR3 here is CASSPERLNTEAFF. The DNA for the CDR3 is TGTGCCAGCTCACCGGAGAGATTGAACACTGAAGCTTTCTTT.

This clone was detected a few times. J is TRBJ1-1 and V is TRBV19; no firm D call. Germline lookup yields CDR1 LNHDA and CDR2 SQIVND (reference sequence). Deletions cut 5 bases from V and 8 bases from J, with 15 bases between. The CDR3 runs 13 residues. CDR3 in amino acids: CASSSSSRGEAFF. CDR3 DNA sequence: TGTGCCAGTAGTTCCAGTAGCCGAGGGGAAGCTTTCTTT.

The chain couples TRBV2 to TRBJ2-5; 7 bases map to TRBD2. Germline-derived CDR1 and CDR2 are SNHLY and FYNNEI. The V gene end was trimmed by 0 bases and the J gene end by 14 bases; junction bases not matched to a gene: 9. This CDR3 region has 13 residues. The CDR3 reads CASSEALAGEGYF. CDR3 DNA sequence: TGTGCCAGCAGTGAAGCGCTTGCGGGAGAAGGTTACTTC.

The chain employs TRBV10-2 and TRBJ2-2; a possible D gene is TRBD2 (5 bases). The germline gives CDR1 WSHSY, CDR2 SAAADI. This CDR3 is built from 13 residues. The germline V and J ends were trimmed by 7 bases and 1 base, with 7 bases remaining between them. The CDR3, as DNA: TGCGCCAGCACTAGCCTGAACACCGGGGAGCTGTTTTTT. It specifies CASTSLNTGELFF.